The entry below describes one T cell receptor (beta chain). This CDR3 spans 15 amino acids. Germline-derived CDR1 and CDR2 are MNHEY and SVGAGI. V was clipped by 7 bases and J by 2 bases; unmatched bases: 8. These data are taken from a study of blood T cell repertoires in COVID-19. Study-wide context: Samples representing acute and convalescent COVID-19 were sourced from the United States, Italy and Spain. In each case, the material was cDNA or gDNA derived from T cells, B-cell-depleted T cells, or PBMCs.

This table comes from immunoSEQ multiplex PCR, and its TCRdb copy is limited to in-frame clones, with some not included. The sample has 500,000 to 600,000 clones; 70% to 90% are singletons. Source material: peripheral blood. This clonotype originated in a woman aged 50 to 65 with COVID-19, enrolled during active disease. The genes are TRBV6-5 and TRBJ1-2; 9 bases are a match to TRBD1. CDR3 amino acids: CASTMDRGRNYGYTF. The CDR3 coding sequence is TGTGCCAGCACTATGGACAGGGGACGGAACTATGGCTACACCTTC.